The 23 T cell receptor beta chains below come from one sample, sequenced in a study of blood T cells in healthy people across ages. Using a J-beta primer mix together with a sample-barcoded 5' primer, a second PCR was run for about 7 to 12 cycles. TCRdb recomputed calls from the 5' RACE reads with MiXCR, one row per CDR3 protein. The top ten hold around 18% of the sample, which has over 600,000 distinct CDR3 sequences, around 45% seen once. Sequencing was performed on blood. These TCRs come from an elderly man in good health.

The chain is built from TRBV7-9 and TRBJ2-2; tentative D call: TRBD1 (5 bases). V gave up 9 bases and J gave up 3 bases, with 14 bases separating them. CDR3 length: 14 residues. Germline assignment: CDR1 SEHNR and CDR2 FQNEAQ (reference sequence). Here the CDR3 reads CASRQTVDTGELFF. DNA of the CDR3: TGTGCCAGTCGACAGACAGTAGACACCGGGGAGCTGTTTTTT.

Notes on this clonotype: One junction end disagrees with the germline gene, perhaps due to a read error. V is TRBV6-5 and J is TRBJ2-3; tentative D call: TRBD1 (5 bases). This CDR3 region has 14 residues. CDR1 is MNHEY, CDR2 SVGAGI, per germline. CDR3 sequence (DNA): TGTGCCAGCAGTTACCAGGGCCCTCCAGATGCGCAGTATTTT. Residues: CASSYQGPPDAQYF.

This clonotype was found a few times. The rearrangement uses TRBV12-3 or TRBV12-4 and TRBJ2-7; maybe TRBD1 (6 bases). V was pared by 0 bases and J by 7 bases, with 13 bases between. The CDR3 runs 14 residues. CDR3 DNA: TGTGCCAGCAGTTTAGCGGGGGCAGTAGGTGAGCAGTACTTC. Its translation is CASSLAGAVGEQYF.

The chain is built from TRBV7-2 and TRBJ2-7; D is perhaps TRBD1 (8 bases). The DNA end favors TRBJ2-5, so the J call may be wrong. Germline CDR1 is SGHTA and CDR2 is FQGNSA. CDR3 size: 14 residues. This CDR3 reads CASSFQQGGETQYF. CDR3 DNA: TGTGCCAGCAGCTTCCAACAGGGGGGGGAGACCCAGTACTTC.

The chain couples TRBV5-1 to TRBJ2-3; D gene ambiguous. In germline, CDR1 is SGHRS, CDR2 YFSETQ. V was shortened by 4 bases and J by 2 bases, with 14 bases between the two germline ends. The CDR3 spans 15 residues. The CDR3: CASSLDGRFTDTQYF. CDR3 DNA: TGCGCCAGCAGCCTAGATGGACGGTTCACAGATACGCAGTATTTT.

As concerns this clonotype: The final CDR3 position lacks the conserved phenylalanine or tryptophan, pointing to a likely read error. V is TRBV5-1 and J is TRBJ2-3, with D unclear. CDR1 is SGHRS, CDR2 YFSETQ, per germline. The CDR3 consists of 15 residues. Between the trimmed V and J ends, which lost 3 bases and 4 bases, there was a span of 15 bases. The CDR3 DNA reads TGCGCCAGCAGCTCGGTGAAATCGAACGCAGATACGCAGTATGTT. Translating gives CASSSVKSNADTQYV.

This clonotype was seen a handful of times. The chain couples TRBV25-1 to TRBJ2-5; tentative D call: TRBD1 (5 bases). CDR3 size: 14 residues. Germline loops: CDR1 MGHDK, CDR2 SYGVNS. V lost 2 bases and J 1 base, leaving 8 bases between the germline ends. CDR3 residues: CASSEIQGQETQYF. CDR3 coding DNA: TGTGCCAGCAGTGAAATTCAGGGCCAAGAGACCCAGTACTTC.

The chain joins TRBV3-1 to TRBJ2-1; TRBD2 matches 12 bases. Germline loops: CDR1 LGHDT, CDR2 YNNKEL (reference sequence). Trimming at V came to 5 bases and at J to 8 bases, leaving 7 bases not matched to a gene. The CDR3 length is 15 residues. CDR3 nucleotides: TGTGCCAGCAGCACCACTAGCGGGAGGACGCATGAGCAGTTCTTC. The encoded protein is CASSTTSGRTHEQFF.

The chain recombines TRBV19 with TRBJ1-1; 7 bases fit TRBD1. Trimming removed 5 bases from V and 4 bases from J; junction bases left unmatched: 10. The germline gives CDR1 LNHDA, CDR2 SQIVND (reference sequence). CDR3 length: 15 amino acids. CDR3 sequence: CASSSRQGRITEAFF. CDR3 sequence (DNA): TGTGCCAGTAGTTCGCGACAGGGCCGGATCACTGAAGCTTTCTTT.

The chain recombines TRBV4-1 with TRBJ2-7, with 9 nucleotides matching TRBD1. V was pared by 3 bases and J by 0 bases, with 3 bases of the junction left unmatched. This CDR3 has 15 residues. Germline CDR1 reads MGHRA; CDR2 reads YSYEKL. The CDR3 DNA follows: TGCGCCAGCAGCCACGGGACAGGGCCCTCCTACGAGCAGTACTTC. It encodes CASSHGTGPSYEQYF.

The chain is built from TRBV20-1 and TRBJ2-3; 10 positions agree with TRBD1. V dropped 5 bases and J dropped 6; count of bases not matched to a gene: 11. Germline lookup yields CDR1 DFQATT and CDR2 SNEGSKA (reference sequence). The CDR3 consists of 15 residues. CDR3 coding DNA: TGCAGTGCTTTACCGGGACAGGGGTTTATGGATACGCAGTATTTT. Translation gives CSALPGQGFMDTQYF.

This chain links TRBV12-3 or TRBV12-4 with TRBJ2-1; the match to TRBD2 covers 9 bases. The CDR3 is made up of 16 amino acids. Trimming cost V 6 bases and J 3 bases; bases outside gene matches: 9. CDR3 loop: CASSRRLAEVYNEQFF. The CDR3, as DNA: TGTGCCAGCAGCCGAAGACTAGCGGAAGTCTACAATGAGCAGTTCTTC.

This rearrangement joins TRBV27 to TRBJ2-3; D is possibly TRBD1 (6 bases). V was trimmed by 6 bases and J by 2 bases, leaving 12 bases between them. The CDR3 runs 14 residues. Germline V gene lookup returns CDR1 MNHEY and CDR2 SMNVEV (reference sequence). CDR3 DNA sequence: TGTGCCAGCAGGTTTGGACAGAACACAGATACGCAGTATTTT. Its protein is CASRFGQNTDTQYF.

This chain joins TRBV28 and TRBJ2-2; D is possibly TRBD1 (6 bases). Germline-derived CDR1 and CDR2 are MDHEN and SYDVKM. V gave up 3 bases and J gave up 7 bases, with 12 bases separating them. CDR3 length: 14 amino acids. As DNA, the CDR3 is TGTGCCAGCAGTTTGCCAGGGGAAGACGGGGAGCTGTTTTTT. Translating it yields CASSLPGEDGELFF.

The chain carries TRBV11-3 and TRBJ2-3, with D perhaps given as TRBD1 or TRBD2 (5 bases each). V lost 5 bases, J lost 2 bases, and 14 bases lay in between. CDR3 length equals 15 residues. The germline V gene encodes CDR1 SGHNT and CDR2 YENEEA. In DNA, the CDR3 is TGTGCCAGCAGCCCCCTAGTGGGGGACACAGATACGCAGTATTTT. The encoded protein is CASSPLVGDTDTQYF.

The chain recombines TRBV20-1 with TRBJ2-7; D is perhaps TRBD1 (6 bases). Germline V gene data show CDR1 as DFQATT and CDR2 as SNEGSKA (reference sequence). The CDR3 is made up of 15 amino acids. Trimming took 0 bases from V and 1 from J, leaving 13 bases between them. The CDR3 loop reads CSARDRQGWSYEQYF. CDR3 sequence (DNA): TGCAGTGCTAGAGATCGGCAGGGGTGGTCCTACGAGCAGTACTTC.

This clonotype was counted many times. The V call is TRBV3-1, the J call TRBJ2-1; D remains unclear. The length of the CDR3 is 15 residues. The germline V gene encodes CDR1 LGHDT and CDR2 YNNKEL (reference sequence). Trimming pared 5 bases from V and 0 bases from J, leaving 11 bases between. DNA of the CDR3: TGTGCCAGCAGCGGGGTGGCGAGCTCCTACAATGAGCAGTTCTTC. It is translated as CASSGVASSYNEQFF.

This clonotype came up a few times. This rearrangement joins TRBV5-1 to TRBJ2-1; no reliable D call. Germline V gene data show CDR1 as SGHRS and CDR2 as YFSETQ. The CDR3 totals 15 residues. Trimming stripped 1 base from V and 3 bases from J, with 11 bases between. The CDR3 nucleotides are TGCGCCAGCAGCTTGATAGGAACCGACTACAATGAGCAGTTCTTC. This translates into CASSLIGTDYNEQFF.

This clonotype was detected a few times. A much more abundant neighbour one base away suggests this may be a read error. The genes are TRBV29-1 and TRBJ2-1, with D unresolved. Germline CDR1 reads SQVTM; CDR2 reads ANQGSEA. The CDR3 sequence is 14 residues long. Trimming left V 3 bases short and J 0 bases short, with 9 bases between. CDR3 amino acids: CSVDGVGSYNEQFF. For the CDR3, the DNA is TGCAGCGTTGACGGTGTTGGCTCCTACAATGAGCAGTTCTTC.

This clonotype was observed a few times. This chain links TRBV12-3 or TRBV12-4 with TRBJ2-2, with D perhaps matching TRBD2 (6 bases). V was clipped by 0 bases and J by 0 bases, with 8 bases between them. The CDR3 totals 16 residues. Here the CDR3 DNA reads TGTGCCAGCAGTTTAGCCCGGGGGACGAACACCGGGGAGCTGTTTTTT. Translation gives CASSLARGTNTGELFF.

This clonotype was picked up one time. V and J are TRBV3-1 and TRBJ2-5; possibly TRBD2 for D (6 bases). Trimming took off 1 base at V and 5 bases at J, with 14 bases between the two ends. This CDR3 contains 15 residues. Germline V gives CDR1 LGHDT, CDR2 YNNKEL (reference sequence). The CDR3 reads CASSQARGERETQYF. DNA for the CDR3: TGTGCCAGCAGCCAAGCCCGCGGGGAGAGGGAGACCCAGTACTTC.

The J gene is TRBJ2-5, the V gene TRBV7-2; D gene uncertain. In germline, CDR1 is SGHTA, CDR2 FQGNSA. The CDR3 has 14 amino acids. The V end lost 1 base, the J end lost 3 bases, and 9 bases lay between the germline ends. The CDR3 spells CASSLVRQEETQYF. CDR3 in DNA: TGTGCCAGCAGCTTAGTGCGTCAAGAAGAGACCCAGTACTTC.

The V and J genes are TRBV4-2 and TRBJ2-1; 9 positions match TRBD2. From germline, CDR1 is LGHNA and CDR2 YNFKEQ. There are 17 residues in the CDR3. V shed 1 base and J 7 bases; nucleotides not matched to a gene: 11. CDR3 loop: CASSQVSSGVSGNEQFF. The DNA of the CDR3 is TGTGCCAGCAGCCAAGTGTCTAGCGGGGTATCAGGGAATGAGCAGTTCTTC.